This TCR beta chain was recovered during a study of OX40 agonist ivuxolimab in advanced cancers. Study in general: The eligibility criteria allowed prior anti-PD-1, anti-PD-L1 or anti-CTLA-4 therapy, and around 38% had some. Study-wide points: Expanded clones were, on average, more numerous among CD8+ T cells than CD4+.

Clones were read by immunoSEQ multiplex PCR, and TCRdb kept only the in-frame ones, dropping some. The sample includes 60,000 or so clones, 75% to 90% of them seen just once. V lost 1 base, J lost 4 bases, and 12 bases lay in between. Germline CDR1 reads LGHNA; CDR2 reads YSLEER. The CDR3 spans 15 residues. The sample holds one count of this clone. What it recognizes is unknown. The chain carries TRBV4-3 and TRBJ2-3; weak D call: TRBD2 (7 bases). Sequences were derived from CD4+ or CD8+ T cells sorted from blood, sampled in a trial of the OX40 agonist ivuxolimab. The source is an adult with an advanced solid tumor such as melanoma, head and neck, liver or kidney cancer. CDR3 bases: TGCGCCAGCAGCCAAGTGGGGGGGCCCCCAGATACGCAGTATTTT. Its protein product is CASSQVGGPPDTQYF.